This T cell receptor beta chain came from a study of shared clonotypes between healthy human individuals (dated by TCRdb to 2018 to 2020). The study in broad terms: The cohort comprised a couple of women and a few men aged 18 to 49 years. Per donor, three plates each were used for CD4 naive and CD4 memory, two for CD8 naive, and one for CD8 memory. Blood TCR repertoires of about five healthy adults were deeply sequenced to estimate repertoire size and the extent of clonotype sharing between individuals. To increase sequencing depth and limit assay-specific biases, different laboratories used diverse techniques to prepare libraries and sequence TCR repertoires. Leukapheresis yielded between about 0.8 and 8.9 billion PBMCs per donor. What the work shows at the level of the full study, not this receptor alone: Compared with non-shared clonotypes, clonotypes shared by all four sorted-subset donors had higher generation probabilities. Incomplete sequencing was indicated by rarefaction of sorted-subset datasets, despite the large sequencing depth. Pairwise subsampling indicated that sequencing depth was expected to affect the degree of clonotype sharing among donors. The small number of donors limited the genetic and exposure-history diversity represented. Estimated clonotype richness was generally larger for naive than for memory subsets. Sampling was restricted to blood, and TCR repertoires in tissues likely differ from the TCR repertoires found in blood. Across a few donors, about 4.5% of naive CD4, around 3.3% of naive CD8, about 2% of memory CD4, and approximately 0.4% of memory CD8 clonotypes were shared.

TCR CDR3 regions were amplified from genomic DNA by multiplex PCR using the deep immunoSEQ assay. For each cell subset, the extracted genomic DNA was distributed evenly across all wells of several immunoSEQ 96-well plates, and each plate served as one replicate. For sorted subsets, approximately 200 ng of genomic DNA, equivalent to around 29,000 T cell genomes, went into each replicate PCR. The purified libraries were quantified using a Qubit 3.0 fluorometer, sized with a Bioanalyzer 2100, and then quantified again using the KAPA Library Quantification kit. Every immunoSEQ 96-well plate was sequenced on a separate single-read 150-cycle Illumina NextSeq 550 flow cell. The authors processed their data as follows. The immunoSEQ output contained only junctional sequences without quality scores, so filtering could not match that applied to full-length reads. Sequences were annotated with PyIR, a Python wrapper for IgBLAST v1.9, using IMGT germline references to assign V/J genes and CDR3. Any read was removed if the V/J assignment was weak (E-value above 1e-6), the CDR3 was missing, or the read contained stop codons, out-of-frame junctions, or ambiguous translated residues. V3J clonotypes were defined by identical inferred V gene, J gene, and CDR3 amino acid sequence. Percentage overlap between repertoires was calculated by dividing the number of shared unique clonotypes by the size of the smaller repertoire. Repertoire richness was assessed with RTK rarefaction, the Chao1 estimator, and Recon v2.1 estimates of unobserved clonotypes. Generation probabilities for all TCRbeta clonotypes obtained by the gDNA method from a handful of donors were computed using OLGA. TCRdb's version of the immuneACCESS table is confined to in-frame rearrangements and falls short of the full clone set. An unresolved V gene accounts for under half of the shortfall where checked; the remainder is of unknown origin. Clone size and the V and J calls come from that table; the DNA yielded D and trimming. In this sample the table shows under 1,100,000 clones, under 80% of which occur a single time. The biggest ten clones account for around 1.4% of the sample.

This clone was counted a few times. Its target antigen remains unknown. Base qualities are missing; no much larger clone stands one base away. Via the germline V gene, CDR1 is MDHEN and CDR2 SYDVKM. Relative to germline, V is missing 8 bases and J is missing 7 bases, with 10 bases of the junction outside any gene match. The CDR3 runs 15 residues from the cysteine to the phenylalanine. Just the 45-base CDR3 DNA is kept, in frame starting at base 1. The donors were healthy, HIV-negative adults who had no recently reported acute infections or vaccinations. Every donor was a Caucasian adult living in Nashville, Tennessee, USA. CD4+ T cells were enriched through magnetic negative selection, after which naive cells were positively selected on CD45RA and the remaining negative fraction served as the memory subset. Blood was collected by leukapheresis, and PBMCs were isolated by Ficoll-Histopaque density gradient centrifugation and then cryopreserved in liquid nitrogen vapor phase. Analytical flow cytometry was used to check the purity and quantity of every magnetically sorted T cell population. Genomic DNA was isolated from every sorted fraction and measured by UV absorbance on a Nanodrop 2000c.

This sequence originates from a man aged 18 to 35 in good health. Sequences were obtained from memory CD4+ T cells sorted from blood. The label giving this sample's cell subset or site can be read as: CD45RA-negative fraction. The chain joins TRBV28 to TRBJ2-1, with 11 bases in between that match TRBD2. In nucleotides, the sequence is TGTGCCAGCGATAGTAGCGGGGGGGCTTCGAATGAGCAGTTCTTC. Translation gives CASDSSGGASNEQFF.